This TCR beta chain was sequenced in a study of T cells in tumors after PD-1 blockade. Study-level background: During anti-PD-1 treatment, some patients continued daily vismodegib 150 mg. Notes on the study in general: After therapy, most expanded exhausted CD8+ clones were absent pre-treatment, suggesting clonal replacement. About 41% of tumor TCR clonotypes were also found in blood. In squamous cell carcinoma, under 65% of expanded exhausted clones were novel.

The CDR3 has 22 residues. Trimming removed 4 bases from V and 1 base from J, with 32 bases in between. CDR1 and CDR2 from the germline V gene are SGDLS and YYNGEE. To note about this clone: Its antigen is not identified.

TCRdb's table, derived via immunoSEQ multiplex PCR, lists solely in-frame clones and lacks some. The sample includes some 13,000 clones, around 68% seen only once; the top ten take roughly 30%. This sequence joins TRBV9 and TRBJ1-4; possible D gene TRBD1, 5 bases. Sample: tumor tissue, taken after anti-PD-1 treatment. This TCR came from a human donor with cutaneous squamous cell carcinoma. The DNA for the CDR3 is TGTGCCAGCAGCATGTGGTTGGGGCGGGGTAAAGAGATAGGGATAACTAATGAAAAACTGTTTTTT. This encodes CASSMWLGRGKEIGITNEKLFF.